Shown below are 31 T cell receptor beta chains from a single sample sequenced in a study of Graves' ophthalmopathy and Graves' hyperthyroidism (dated by TCRdb to 2016 to 2019). The listed sequencing device is Illumina HiSeq 2000. For repertoire sequencing, TCR beta CDR3 regions were amplified from RNA transcripts. The first round was an RT-PCR using HTBI primers with the Qiagen OneStep RT-PCR kit, and this first round was followed by a second-round multiplex PCR, then size selection and purification. In-frame beta chains were kept once TCRdb had trimmed the public reads at Q25 with fastp and called clones with MiXCR. Duplicate CDR3 protein sequences are folded into a single record with the most common DNA and genes. This sample has around 600,000 distinct CDR3 sequences in its table, and over 40% of those were observed once. Clones ranked in the top ten supply under 3.5% of the sample. The material sequenced was peripheral blood. All receptors derive from an adult man with Graves' ophthalmopathy.

The CDR3 DNA follows: TGTGCCAGCAGTTCATCCGGGACAGGGGATAGCAATCAGCCCCAGCATTTT. Its protein is CASSSSGTGDSNQPQHF. This sequence joins TRBV25-1 and TRBJ1-5, with 10 bases identical to TRBD1. Unmatched junction bases numbered 7, after V lost 5 bases and J lost 0 bases. Germline-derived CDR1 and CDR2 are MGHDK and SYGVNS. The CDR3 has 17 residues.

This clonotype was recorded at least ten times. The rearrangement uses TRBV6-6 and TRBJ2-5, with D possibly matching TRBD2 (6 bases). The germline V and J ends were trimmed by 4 bases and 1 base, with 10 bases remaining between them. From germline, CDR1 is MNHNY and CDR2 SVGAGI (reference sequence). The CDR3 sequence is 14 residues long. The CDR3 loop reads CASSSPTSQETQYF. The DNA for the CDR3 is TGTGCCAGCAGTTCCCCGACTAGCCAAGAGACCCAGTACTTC.

V usage is TRBV12-3 or TRBV12-4 and J usage is TRBJ2-6, with D possibly TRBD1 on 6 matching bases. This CDR3 has 16 amino acids. V lost 3 bases, J lost 8 bases, and 17 bases lay in between. CDR3 nucleotides: TGTGCCAGCAGTTTCGGTTCTTCTGGGGACACCAACGTCCTGACTTTC. Its protein product is CASSFGSSGDTNVLTF.

This clonotype was counted a single time. The gene calls are TRBV10-3 and TRBJ2-5; D assignment may be TRBD1 or TRBD2 (5 bases each). Trimming pared 3 bases from V and 4 bases from J, leaving 18 bases between. CDR3 length: 16 amino acids. Germline CDR1 ENHRY, CDR2 SYGVKD. CDR3 sequence: CAISDSAGAGRETQYF. CDR3 bases: TGTGCCATCAGTGACTCTGCCGGGGCCGGTCGAGAGACCCAGTACTTC.

About this clonotype: The conserved phenylalanine or tryptophan is not found at the CDR3 terminus, so this likely reflects a read error. It is unclear where the CDR3 begins or ends on the DNA, so no DNA is shown, and the CDR3 is as TCRdb lists it. The chain combines TRBV29-1 with TRBJ1-4. In germline, CDR1 is SQVTM, CDR2 ANQGSEA. The CDR3 is 10 residues long, counting both termini. CDR3 amino acids: CSVDSDGPNY.

This clonotype has just a few counts. The junction shows a germline mismatch at one end, possibly a read error. The rearrangement links TRBV10-3 to TRBJ2-2; D ambiguous. The CDR3 runs to 14 residues. From germline, CDR1 is ENHRY and CDR2 SYGVKD. The CDR3 bases are TGTGCCAGCAGTGATCAAGGGCTCACCGGGGAGCTGTTTTTT. This sequence encodes CASSDQGLTGELFF.

This chain connects TRBV29-1 to TRBJ1-4, with 12 positions matching TRBD1. The CDR3 consists of 12 residues. Germline CDR1 is SQVTM and CDR2 is ANQGSEA. Trimming at V came to 7 bases and at J to 10 bases, leaving 4 bases not matched to a gene. CDR3 region: CSAGQGAGKLFF. CDR3 sequence (DNA): TGCAGCGCGGGACAGGGGGCAGGAAAACTGTTTTTT.

This clonotype was observed many times. J is TRBJ2-2 and V is TRBV24-1; no definite D call. V lost 3 bases and J 6 bases, leaving 16 bases between the germline ends. The germline V gene encodes CDR1 KGHDR and CDR2 SFDVKD. The CDR3 consists of 16 residues. The CDR3 sequence is CATSDGSWVSSGELFF. CDR3 nucleotides: TGTGCCACCAGTGATGGTAGCTGGGTGAGCTCCGGGGAGCTGTTTTTT.

Details on this clonotype: Germline is not matched at one junction end, which may reflect a read error. This sequence joins TRBV10-3 and TRBJ2-7; D not resolved. This CDR3 has 13 residues. Germline CDR1 is ENHRY and CDR2 is SYGVKD. As DNA, the CDR3 is TGTGCCAGCAGTGTAGACCTAACTGCCGAGCAGTACTTC. It yields the protein CASSVDLTAEQYF.

V is TRBV15 and J is TRBJ1-5; 9 nucleotides agree with TRBD1. Germline V lookup: CDR1 LNHNV, CDR2 YYDKDF (reference sequence). This CDR3 comprises 16 residues. After removal of 3 bases from V and 4 bases from J, the junction contained 7 bases not matched to a gene. CDR3 nucleotides: TGTGCCACCAGCAGTGGTCTACAGGGGGCGAATCAGCCCCAGCATTTT. It yields the protein CATSSGLQGANQPQHF.

The chain links TRBV30 to TRBJ1-2; TRBD1 matches 7 bases. V lost 5 bases, J lost 8 bases, and 17 bases stayed unmatched. Per germline, CDR1 GTSNPN and CDR2 SVGIG (reference sequence). The CDR3 sequence is 15 residues long. The CDR3 loop reads CAWAGQAYYSSGYTF. For the CDR3, the DNA is TGTGCCTGGGCCGGACAGGCGTACTATTCGTCCGGCTACACCTTC.

This clonotype was observed a handful of times. This chain uses TRBV6-6 with TRBJ1-5, with D unresolved. V lost 1 base and J lost 4, with 11 bases in between. CDR3 length equals 15 residues. Germline CDR1 and CDR2: MNHNY and SVGAGI (reference sequence). CDR3 sequence reads: CASSYLGKDNQPQHF. The CDR3 DNA reads TGTGCCAGCAGTTACTTAGGGAAGGATAATCAGCCCCAGCATTTT.

Note on this clonotype: Just one base apart from a much larger clone, this may be a read error. The J gene is TRBJ1-2, the V gene TRBV4-1, with D perhaps matching TRBD1 (5 bases). The length of the CDR3 is 14 residues. CDR1 and CDR2 (germline): MGHRA, YSYEKL. CDR3 nucleotide sequence: TGCGCCAGCAGCCAAGATGGAGGGGAAGCTGGCCACACCTTC. This codes for CASSQDGGEAGHTF.

The chain combines TRBV5-1 with TRBJ1-6; 12 nucleotides match TRBD1. The ends lost 3 bases at V and 10 bases at J; junction bases unmatched: 5. The CDR3 has 15 amino acids. Germline loops: CDR1 SGHRS, CDR2 YFSETQ. CDR3 amino acids: CASSSGQGAGSPLHF. CDR3 sequence (DNA): TGCGCCAGCAGCTCGGGACAGGGGGCGGGATCACCCCTCCACTTT.

This CDR3 reads CASSTLGGRHTGELFF. In DNA, the CDR3 is TGCGCCAGCAGCACCTTGGGGGGCCGGCACACCGGGGAGCTGTTTTTT. The gene calls are TRBV10-2 and TRBJ2-2; the D call may be TRBD1 or TRBD2 (6 bases each). Germline values: CDR1 WSHSY, CDR2 SAAADI. The CDR3 sequence is 16 residues long. V lost 6 bases to trimming and J lost 3 bases, with 17 bases between them.

The chain carries TRBV2 and TRBJ1-4; D unclear. The CDR3 runs to 15 residues. Per the germline V gene, CDR1 is SNHLY and CDR2 is FYNNEI. Trimming stripped 6 bases from V and 2 bases from J, with 13 bases between. DNA of the CDR3: TGTGCCAGCAGCGCGCCAGGCGGGACTAATGAAAAACTGTTTTTT. Encoded protein: CASSAPGGTNEKLFF.

The chain employs TRBV5-1 and TRBJ2-2, with 9 bases matching TRBD2. Trimming cost V 1 base and J 4 bases; bases outside gene matches: 2. From germline, CDR1 is SGHRS and CDR2 YFSETQ. The CDR3 length is 15 residues. In DNA form, the CDR3 reads TGCGCCAGCAGCTTGCCTAGCGGGGTCACCGGGGAGCTGTTTTTT. Protein product: CASSLPSGVTGELFF.

This clonotype occurred a few times. This rearrangement joins TRBV27 to TRBJ1-5, with a weak D call TRBD1 (5 bases). The V gene's germline CDR1 is MNHEY and CDR2 SMNVEV (reference sequence). This CDR3 region has 14 residues. V was shortened by 8 bases and J by 16 bases, with 27 bases between the two germline ends. The CDR3 sequence is CASASDPRDAGIHF. The CDR3, as DNA: TGTGCCAGCGCATCGGACCCCCGGGACGCAGGCATCCATTTT.

The rearrangement joins TRBV20-1 to TRBJ2-5, with D tentatively TRBD2 (5 bases). Germline V CDR1 and CDR2: DFQATT, SNEGSKA (reference sequence). Trimming stripped 6 bases from V and 5 bases from J, with 22 bases between. The CDR3 sequence is 15 residues long. CDR3 sequence (DNA): TGCAGTGCCCGAGACCGTCCCGGGGTGTGGGAGACCCAGTACTTC. It specifies CSARDRPGVWETQYF.

The rearrangement uses TRBV19 and TRBJ1-5; 7 bases fit TRBD1. Germline V gene lookup returns CDR1 LNHDA and CDR2 SQIVND (reference sequence). With 4 bases clipped from V and 7 bases from J, the junction kept 4 bases outside the gene matches. The length of the CDR3 is 13 residues. CDR3 DNA: TGTGCCAGTAGTAAAGGGACAGTCCAGCCCCAGCATTTT. It yields the protein CASSKGTVQPQHF. Combining the CDR3 with reference TRBV19 and TRBJ1-5 gives the whole variable domain DGGITQSPKYLFRKEGQNVTLSCEQNLNHDAMYWYRQDPGQGLRLIYYSQIVNDFQKGDIAEGYSVSREKKESFPLTVTSAQKNPTAFYLCASSKGTVQPQHFGDGTRLSIL.

A note on this clonotype: A read error may produce the germline difference seen at one junction end. The genes are TRBV10-2 and TRBJ2-5; the D gene is possibly TRBD1 (5 bases). The CDR3 is 15 amino acids. CDR1 and CDR2 (germline): WSHSY, SAAADI. The CDR3 protein is CASSQGRGEVETQYF. The CDR3 bases are TGTGCCAGCAGCCAGGGAAGGGGTGAGGTAGAGACCCAGTACTTC.

The sample holds many counts of this clonotype. CDR3 nucleotide sequence: TGTGCCAGTAGTATCGGCAGGGATTACTATGGCTACACCTTC. Translating gives CASSIGRDYYGYTF. V and J are TRBV19 and TRBJ1-2, with D possibly being TRBD1 (5 bases). This CDR3 spans 14 amino acids. CDR1 LNHDA and CDR2 SQIVND come from the germline V gene (reference sequence). Trimming left V 3 bases short and J 3 bases short, with 11 bases between.

This clonotype showed up many times. The CDR3 reads CASSQDRGSVSQYF. CDR3 DNA sequence: TGCGCCAGCAGCCAGGACCGAGGTTCGGTGTCCCAGTACTTC. V usage is TRBV4-1 and J usage is TRBJ2-5; D gene unclear. This CDR3 has 14 residues. Trimming stripped 3 bases from V and 9 bases from J, with 17 bases between. Germline V gene lookup returns CDR1 MGHRA and CDR2 YSYEKL.

The chain is built from TRBV29-1 and TRBJ2-5; D may be TRBD1 or TRBD2 (5 bases each). Gene TRBJ2-1 matches the end of the DNA better, so the J call may be wrong. There are 13 residues in the CDR3. From germline, CDR1 is SQVTM and CDR2 ANQGSEA. CDR3 DNA: TGCAGCGTAATGTGGGGGAATCACAATGAGCAGTTCTTC. Protein product: CSVMWGNHNEQFF.

This rearrangement joins TRBV27 to TRBJ2-5; D call uncertain. The CDR3 is 14 residues long. Trimming took 4 bases from V and 4 from J, leaving 13 bases between them. Germline values: CDR1 MNHEY, CDR2 SMNVEV (reference sequence). CDR3 sequence: CASSSGSVRETQYF. CDR3 nucleotides: TGTGCCAGCAGTTCTGGCAGCGTCAGAGAGACCCAGTACTTC.

The V gene is TRBV25-1, the J gene TRBJ1-4; D call uncertain. Germline-derived CDR1 and CDR2 are MGHDK and SYGVNS. Trimming left V 11 bases short and J 10 bases short, with 20 bases between. The CDR3 sequence is 13 residues long. The CDR3 is CAWTRGAGGKLFF. CDR3 sequence (DNA): TGTGCCTGGACGCGGGGAGCGGGCGGAAAACTGTTTTTT.

This clonotype was found many times. V gene TRBV2 combines with J gene TRBJ2-7; TRBD1 aligns across 8 bases. Germline V gene sequence: CDR1 SNHLY, CDR2 FYNNEI. J lost 3 bases, V lost 8 bases, and 3 bases had no gene match. The CDR3 has 12 amino acids. The CDR3 spells CASGGQGYEQYF. CDR3 sequence (DNA): TGTGCCAGCGGCGGACAGGGCTACGAGCAGTACTTC. Using reference TRBV2 and TRBJ2-7 for the parts outside the CDR3, the full variable domain is EPEVTQTPSHQVTQMGQEVILRCVPISNHLYFYWYRQILGQKVEFLVSFYNNEISEKSEIFDDQFSVERPDGSNFTLKIRSTKLEDSAMYFCASGGQGYEQYFGPGTRLTVT.

This clonotype was found a few times. Its ends do not fully match the called genes, so a read error is possible. CDR3 loop: CASSQDLSGNTGELFF. The CDR3 nucleotides are TGCGCCAGCAGCCAAGACTTGTCAGGGAACACCGGGGAGCTGTTTTTT. V usage is TRBV7-9 and J usage is TRBJ2-2; the D is unclear. CDR3 size: 16 residues. Per germline, CDR1 SEHNR and CDR2 FQNEAQ (reference sequence).

Ten or more counts support this clonotype. This chain links TRBV20-1 with TRBJ2-6, with 8 nucleotides matching TRBD1. This CDR3 spans 15 amino acids. Trimming cost V 6 bases and J 6 bases; bases outside gene matches: 10. CDR1 DFQATT and CDR2 SNEGSKA come from the germline V gene (reference sequence). This chain's CDR3 is CSAPGGAVEANVLTF. CDR3 nucleotides: TGCAGTGCACCAGGGGGCGCGGTCGAGGCCAACGTCCTGACTTTC.

This clonotype showed up many times. The V and J genes are TRBV7-2 and TRBJ2-5, with D perhaps being TRBD1 or TRBD2 (5 bases each). Between the trimmed V and J ends, which lost 6 bases and 9 bases, there was a span of 23 bases. The germline gives CDR1 SGHTA, CDR2 FQGNSA. The CDR3 covers 15 residues. The chain's CDR3 is CASRRKLEGRVSQYF. As DNA, the CDR3 is TGTGCCAGCAGACGTAAGCTTGAGGGCAGGGTGTCCCAGTACTTC.

The CDR3 is CASRPGRFSYEQYF. The CDR3 region has the DNA TGTGCCAGCAGGCCAGGAAGATTCTCCTACGAGCAGTACTTC. This chain connects TRBV12-3 or TRBV12-4 to TRBJ2-5; D call uncertain. The J call is doubtful: the DNA matches TRBJ2-7 better. The length of the CDR3 is 14 residues.